This T cell receptor (beta chain) was recorded in a study of blood T cell repertoires in COVID-19. Measured with immunoSEQ multiplex PCR; TCRdb has only the in-frame clones, and not every one. In the table there are about 310,000 clones, more than 75% of which are singletons. The CDR3 contains 16 residues. Trimming took 1 base from V and 5 from J; bases not matched to a gene: 3. In germline, CDR1 is MDHEN, CDR2 SYDVKM. The sequence derives from a man in his 70s with acute or convalescent COVID-19. The sample was peripheral blood. The V gene is TRBV28, the J gene TRBJ2-7; 15 nucleotides agree with TRBD2. The CDR3 here is CASSLSGLAGGHEQYF. CDR3 sequence (DNA): TGTGCCAGCAGTTTATCCGGACTAGCGGGAGGGCACGAGCAGTACTTC. Supplemented by reference TRBV28 and TRBJ2-7, the full variable domain reads DVKVTQSSRYLVKRTGEKVFLECVQDMDHENMFWYRQDPGLGLRLIYFSYDVKMKEKGDIPEGYSVSREKKERFSLILESASTNQTSMYLCASSLSGLAGGHEQYFGPGTRLTVT.